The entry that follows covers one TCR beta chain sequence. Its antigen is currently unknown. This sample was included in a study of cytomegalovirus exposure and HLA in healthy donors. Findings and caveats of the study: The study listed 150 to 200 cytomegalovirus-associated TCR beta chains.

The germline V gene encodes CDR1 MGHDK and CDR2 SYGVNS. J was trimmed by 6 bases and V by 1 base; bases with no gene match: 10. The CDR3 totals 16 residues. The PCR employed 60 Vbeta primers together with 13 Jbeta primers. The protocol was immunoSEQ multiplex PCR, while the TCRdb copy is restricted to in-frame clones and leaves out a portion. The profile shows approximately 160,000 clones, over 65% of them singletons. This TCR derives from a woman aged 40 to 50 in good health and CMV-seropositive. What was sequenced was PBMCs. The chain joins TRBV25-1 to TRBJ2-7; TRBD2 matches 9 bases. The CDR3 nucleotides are TGTGCCAGCAGTGAATTTAGGGTAGCGGGAGTAGGCGAGCAGTACTTC. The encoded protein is CASSEFRVAGVGEQYF.